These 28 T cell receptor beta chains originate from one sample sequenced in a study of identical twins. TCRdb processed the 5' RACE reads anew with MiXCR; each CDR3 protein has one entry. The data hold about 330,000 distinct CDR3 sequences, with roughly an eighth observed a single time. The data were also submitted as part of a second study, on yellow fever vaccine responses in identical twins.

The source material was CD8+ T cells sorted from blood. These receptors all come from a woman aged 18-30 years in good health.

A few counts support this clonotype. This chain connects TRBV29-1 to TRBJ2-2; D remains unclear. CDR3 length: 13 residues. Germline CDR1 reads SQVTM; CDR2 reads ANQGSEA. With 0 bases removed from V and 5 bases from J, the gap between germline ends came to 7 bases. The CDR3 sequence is CSVEEYETGELFF. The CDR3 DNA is TGCAGCGTTGAAGAATATGAGACCGGGGAGCTGTTTTTT.

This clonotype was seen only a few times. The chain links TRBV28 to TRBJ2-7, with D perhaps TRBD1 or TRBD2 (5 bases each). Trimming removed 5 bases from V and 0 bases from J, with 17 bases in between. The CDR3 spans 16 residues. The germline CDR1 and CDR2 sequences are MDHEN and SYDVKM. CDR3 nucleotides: TGTGCCAGCAGTCCCTTGGGGGTGGGAAGCTCCTACGAGCAGTACGTC. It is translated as CASSPLGVGSSYEQYV.

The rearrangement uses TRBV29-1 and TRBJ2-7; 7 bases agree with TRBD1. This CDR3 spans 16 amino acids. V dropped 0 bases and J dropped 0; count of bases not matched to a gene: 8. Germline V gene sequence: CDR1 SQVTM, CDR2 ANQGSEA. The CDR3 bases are TGCAGCGTTGAAGAACCGGCGACAGGGAGCTCCTACGAGCAGTACTTC. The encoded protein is CSVEEPATGSSYEQYF.

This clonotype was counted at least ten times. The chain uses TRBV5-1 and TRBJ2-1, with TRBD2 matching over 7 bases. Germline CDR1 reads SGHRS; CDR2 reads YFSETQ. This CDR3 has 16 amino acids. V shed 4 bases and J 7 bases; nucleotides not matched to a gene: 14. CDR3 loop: CASSLTKAGVGNEQFF. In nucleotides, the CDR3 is TGCGCCAGCAGCCTAACCAAGGCGGGAGTTGGTAATGAGCAGTTCTTC.

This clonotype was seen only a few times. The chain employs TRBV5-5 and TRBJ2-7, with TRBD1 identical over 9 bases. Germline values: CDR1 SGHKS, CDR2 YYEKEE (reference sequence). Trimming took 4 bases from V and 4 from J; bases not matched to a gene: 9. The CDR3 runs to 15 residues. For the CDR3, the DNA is TGTGCCAGCAGCCGGACAGGGGAGTTTGAGTACGAGCAGTACTTC. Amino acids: CASSRTGEFEYEQYF.

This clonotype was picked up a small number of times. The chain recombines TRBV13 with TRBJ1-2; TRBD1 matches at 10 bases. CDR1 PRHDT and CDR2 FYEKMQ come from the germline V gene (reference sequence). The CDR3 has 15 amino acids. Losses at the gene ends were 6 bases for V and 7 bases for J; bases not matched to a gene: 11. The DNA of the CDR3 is TGTGCCAGCAGTCCCCGGGGACAGGGGAAGGGTGGCTACACCTTC. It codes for CASSPRGQGKGGYTF. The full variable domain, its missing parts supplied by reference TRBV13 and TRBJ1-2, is AAGVIQSPRHLIKEKRETATLKCYPIPRHDTVYWYQQGPGQDPQFLISFYEKMQSDKGSIPDRFSAQQFSDYHSELNMSSLELGDSALYFCASSPRGQGKGGYTFGSGTRLTVV.

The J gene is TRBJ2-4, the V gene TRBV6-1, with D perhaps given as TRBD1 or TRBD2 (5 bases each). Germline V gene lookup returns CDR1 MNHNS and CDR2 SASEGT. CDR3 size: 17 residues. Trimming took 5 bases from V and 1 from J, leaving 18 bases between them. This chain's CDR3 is CASSIKRGRDAKNIQYF. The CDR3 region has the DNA TGTGCCAGCAGTATCAAGAGGGGCAGGGACGCCAAAAACATTCAGTACTTC.

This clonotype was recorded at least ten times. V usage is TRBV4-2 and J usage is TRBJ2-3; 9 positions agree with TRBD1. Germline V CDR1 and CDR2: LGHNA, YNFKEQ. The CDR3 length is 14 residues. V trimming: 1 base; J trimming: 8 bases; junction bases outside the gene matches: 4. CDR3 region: CASSQAQGAGTQYF. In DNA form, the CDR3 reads TGTGCCAGCAGCCAAGCACAGGGGGCGGGTACGCAGTATTTT.

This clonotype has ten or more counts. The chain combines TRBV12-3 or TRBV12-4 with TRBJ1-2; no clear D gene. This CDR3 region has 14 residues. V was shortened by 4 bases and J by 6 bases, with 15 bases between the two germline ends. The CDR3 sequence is CASSSPYLGDGYTF. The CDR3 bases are TGTGCCAGCAGTTCCCCGTACCTTGGGGATGGCTACACCTTC.

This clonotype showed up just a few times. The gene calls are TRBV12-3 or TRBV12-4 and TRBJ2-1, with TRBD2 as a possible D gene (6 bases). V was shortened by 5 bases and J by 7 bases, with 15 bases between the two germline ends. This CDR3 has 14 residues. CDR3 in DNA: TGTGCCAGCAGTCACCCGGGACTGACGAATGAGCAGTTCTTC. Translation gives CASSHPGLTNEQFF.

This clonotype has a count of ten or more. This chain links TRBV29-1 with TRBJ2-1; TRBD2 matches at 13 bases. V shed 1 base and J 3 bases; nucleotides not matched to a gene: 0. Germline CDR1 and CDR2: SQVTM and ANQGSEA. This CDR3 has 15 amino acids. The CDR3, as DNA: TGCAGCGTTGAAGGGACTAGCGGGAGCTACAATGAGCAGTTCTTC. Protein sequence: CSVEGTSGSYNEQFF.

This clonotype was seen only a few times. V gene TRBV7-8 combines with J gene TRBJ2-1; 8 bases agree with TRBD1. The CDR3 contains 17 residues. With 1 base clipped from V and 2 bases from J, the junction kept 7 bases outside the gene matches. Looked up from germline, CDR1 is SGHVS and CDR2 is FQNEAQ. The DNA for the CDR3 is TGTGCCAGCAGCTTAGAAGGGACAGGTGCTCCCTACAATGAGCAGTTCTTC. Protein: CASSLEGTGAPYNEQFF.

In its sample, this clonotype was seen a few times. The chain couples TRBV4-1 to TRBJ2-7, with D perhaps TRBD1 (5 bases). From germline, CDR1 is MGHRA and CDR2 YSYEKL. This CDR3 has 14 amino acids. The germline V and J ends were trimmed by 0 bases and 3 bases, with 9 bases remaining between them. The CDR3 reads CASSQDQGSYEQYV. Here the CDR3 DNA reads TGCGCCAGCAGCCAAGATCAGGGAAGCTACGAGCAGTACGTC.

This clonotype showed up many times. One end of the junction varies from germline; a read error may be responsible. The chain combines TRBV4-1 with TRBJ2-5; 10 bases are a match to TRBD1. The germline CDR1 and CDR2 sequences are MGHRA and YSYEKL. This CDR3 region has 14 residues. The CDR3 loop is CASSFRTGGETQYF. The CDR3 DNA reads TGTGCCAGCAGTTTCCGGACAGGGGGGGAGACCCAGTACTTC.

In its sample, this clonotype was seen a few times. The CDR3 DNA reads as TGTGCCACCAGCAGAGATTCCGGGGGGGCCCCCAATGAGCAGTTCTTC. Its protein is CATSRDSGGAPNEQFF. The chain recombines TRBV15 with TRBJ2-1, with TRBD2 identical over 8 bases. The CDR3 is made up of 16 amino acids. Germline CDR1 LNHNV, CDR2 YYDKDF (reference sequence). The V and J ends lost 0 bases and 6 bases, in that order; junction bases with no gene match: 7.

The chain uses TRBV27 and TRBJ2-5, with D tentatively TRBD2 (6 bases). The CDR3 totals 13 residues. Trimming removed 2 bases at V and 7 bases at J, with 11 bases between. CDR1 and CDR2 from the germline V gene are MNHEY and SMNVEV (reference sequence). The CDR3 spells CASSLGTGTTQYF. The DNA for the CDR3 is TGTGCCAGCAGTTTAGGGACTGGGACGACCCAGTACTTC.

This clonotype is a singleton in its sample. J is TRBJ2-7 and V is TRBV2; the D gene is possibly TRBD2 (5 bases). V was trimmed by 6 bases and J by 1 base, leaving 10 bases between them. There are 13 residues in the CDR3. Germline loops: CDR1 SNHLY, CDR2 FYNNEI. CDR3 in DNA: TGTGCCAGCAGAGGACTTCAGTCCTACGAGCAGTACGTC. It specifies CASRGLQSYEQYV.

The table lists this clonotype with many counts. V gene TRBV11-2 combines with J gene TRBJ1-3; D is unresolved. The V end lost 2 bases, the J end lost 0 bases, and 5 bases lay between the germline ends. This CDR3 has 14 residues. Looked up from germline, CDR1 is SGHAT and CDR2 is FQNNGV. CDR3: CASSLSTSGNTIYF. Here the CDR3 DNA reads TGTGCCAGCAGCTTAAGTACCTCTGGAAACACCATATATTTT.

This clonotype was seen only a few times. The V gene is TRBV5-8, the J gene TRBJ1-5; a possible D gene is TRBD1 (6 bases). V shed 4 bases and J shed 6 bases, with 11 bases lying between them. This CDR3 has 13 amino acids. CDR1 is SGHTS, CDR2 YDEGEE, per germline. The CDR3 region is CASSQQGFQPQHF. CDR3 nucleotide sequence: TGTGCCAGCAGCCAACAGGGTTTTCAGCCCCAGCATTTT.

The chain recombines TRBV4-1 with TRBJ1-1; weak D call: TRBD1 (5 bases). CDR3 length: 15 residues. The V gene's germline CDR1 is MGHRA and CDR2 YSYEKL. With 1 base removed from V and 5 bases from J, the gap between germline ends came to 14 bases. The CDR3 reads CASSQVEGRRTEAFF. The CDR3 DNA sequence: TGCGCCAGCAGCCAAGTAGAGGGGCGAAGGACTGAAGCTTTCTTT.

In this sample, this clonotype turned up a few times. The CDR3 sequence: CSARVTSVRGYEQYV. CDR3 nucleotides: TGCAGTGCTAGAGTGACAAGCGTACGAGGGTACGAGCAGTACGTC. The V and J genes are TRBV20-1 and TRBJ2-7; tentative D call: TRBD2 (5 bases). This CDR3 is built from 15 residues. V was shortened by 1 base and J by 4 bases, with 17 bases between the two germline ends. The germline V gene has CDR1 DFQATT and CDR2 SNEGSKA (reference sequence).

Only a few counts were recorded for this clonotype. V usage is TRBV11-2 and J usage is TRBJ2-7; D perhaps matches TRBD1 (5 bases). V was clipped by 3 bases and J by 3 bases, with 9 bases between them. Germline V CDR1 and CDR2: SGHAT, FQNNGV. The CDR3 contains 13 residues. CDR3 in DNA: TGTGCCAGCAGCTTTGCAGGGTACTACGAGCAGTACGTC. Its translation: CASSFAGYYEQYV.

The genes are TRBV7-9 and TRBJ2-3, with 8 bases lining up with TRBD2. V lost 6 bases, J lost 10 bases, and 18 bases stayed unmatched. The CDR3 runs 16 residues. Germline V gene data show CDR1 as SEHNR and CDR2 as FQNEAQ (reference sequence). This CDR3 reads CASSNSKRGPADPQYF. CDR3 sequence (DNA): TGTGCCAGCAGTAATTCTAAGCGGGGGCCGGCGGATCCGCAGTATTTT.

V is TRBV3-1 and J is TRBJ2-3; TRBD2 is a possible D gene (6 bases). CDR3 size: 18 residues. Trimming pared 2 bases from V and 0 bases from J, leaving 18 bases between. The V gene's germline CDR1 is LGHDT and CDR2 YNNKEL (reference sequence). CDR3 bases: TGTGCCAGCAGCCAACAAATCCTTAGCGGTTATAGCACAGATACGCAGTATTTT. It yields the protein CASSQQILSGYSTDTQYF.

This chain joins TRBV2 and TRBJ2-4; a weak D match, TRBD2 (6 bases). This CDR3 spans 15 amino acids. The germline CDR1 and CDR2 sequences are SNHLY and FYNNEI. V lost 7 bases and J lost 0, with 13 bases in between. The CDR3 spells CASTRTNPAKNIQYF. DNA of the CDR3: TGTGCCAGCACCAGGACTAACCCAGCCAAAAACATTCAGTACTTC.

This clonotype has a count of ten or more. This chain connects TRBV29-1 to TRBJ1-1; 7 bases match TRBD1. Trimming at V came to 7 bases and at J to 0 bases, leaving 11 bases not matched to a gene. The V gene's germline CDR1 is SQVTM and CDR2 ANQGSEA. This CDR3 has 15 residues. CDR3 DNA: TGCAGCGGCACCGTTCCGGGACAGCTGAACACTGAAGCTTTCTTT. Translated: CSGTVPGQLNTEAFF.

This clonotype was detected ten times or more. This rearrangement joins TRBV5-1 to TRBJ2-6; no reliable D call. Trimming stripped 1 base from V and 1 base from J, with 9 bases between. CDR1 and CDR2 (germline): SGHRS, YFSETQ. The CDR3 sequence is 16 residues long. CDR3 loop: CASSLSSLSGANVLTF. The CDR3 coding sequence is TGCGCCAGCAGCTTGTCTTCGCTTTCTGGGGCCAACGTCCTGACTTTC.

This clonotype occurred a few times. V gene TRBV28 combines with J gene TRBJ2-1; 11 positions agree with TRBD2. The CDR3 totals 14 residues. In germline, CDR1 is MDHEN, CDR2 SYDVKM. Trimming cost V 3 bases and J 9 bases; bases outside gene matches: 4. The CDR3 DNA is TGTGCCAGCAGTTTCACTAGCGGGAGTAGTGAGCAGTTCTTC. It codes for CASSFTSGSSEQFF.